This TCR beta chain originates from a study of T cell clones after liver transplantation. Study-level points and caveats: Compared with third party-reactive sequences, donor-reactive ones declined more, independent of withdrawal success.

Regarding this clone: As yet, its antigen is unknown.

Measured with immunoSEQ multiplex PCR; TCRdb has only the in-frame clones, and not every one. The top ten hold about a fifth of the sample, which has some 9,200 clones, over 60% seen once. Germline CDR1 and CDR2: SGHVS and FNYEAQ. The CDR3 contains 15 residues. With V trimmed by 4 bases and J by 9 bases, 6 bases remained unmatched. The J gene is TRBJ2-1, the V gene TRBV7-6, with TRBD2 matching over 13 bases. The sample consisted of CD8+ T cells from blood, taken at the approximately 16-month timepoint. The sequence derives from a human patient who received a liver transplant. Some T cells may be transferred from the graft donor. The CDR3 region is CASSSGLAGYGEQFF. CDR3 bases: TGTGCCAGCAGCTCGGGACTAGCGGGATATGGTGAGCAGTTCTTC.